This TCR beta chain was documented in a study of CD8 T cells in Susac syndrome. Trimming shortened V by 2 bases and J by 4 bases, and 6 bases separated the two germline ends. Per the germline V gene, CDR1 is SQVTM and CDR2 is ANQGSEA. The CDR3 is 11 residues long. The RNA, about 0.45 to 1 ug, was put through reverse transcription using random hexamers. The authors amplified TCR beta CDR3 across 54 Vbeta and 13 Jbeta using immunoSEQ multiplex PCR. TCRdb itself ran the immunoSEQ multiplex PCR reads through MiXCR, one entry per CDR3 protein. The sample yields 120,000 to 150,000 distinct CDR3 sequences, approximately 95% seen once.

V is TRBV29-1 and J is TRBJ2-7; D unclear. The sequence was obtained from a human donor with multiple sclerosis. The specimen sequenced was CD4+ T cells from PBMCs. The CDR3 sequence: CSVETGYEQYF. The DNA of the CDR3 is TGCAGCGTTGAAACTGGGTACGAGCAGTACTTC.